This T cell receptor beta chain was profiled in a study of T cell clones after liver transplantation (dated by TCRdb to about 2019). In terms of the full investigation: The samples were obtained from ITN030ST, a randomized trial that attempted immunosuppression withdrawal within 2 years after liver transplantation. Donor-reactive T cell clones were identified by TCRbeta sequencing after a pre-transplant mixed lymphocyte reaction and then tracked in post-transplant blood. No induction therapy was given to the subjects, and standard immunosuppression was administered until randomization at 12-24 months post-transplant. As an antigen-independent comparator for donor-reactive sequences, third party-reactive TCRbeta sequences were also identified from pre-transplant MLRs. The studied cohort comprised 8 liver transplant recipients, 3 classified as tolerant and 5 as non-tolerant. Three of the eight recipients were HCV-positive; the others were transplanted for non-autoimmune, non-viral indications. Tolerance was defined as complete immunosuppression withdrawal for at least one year with no rise in liver enzymes beyond twice the upper limit of normal. Blood samples were collected pre-transplant, pre-randomization before withdrawal, and post-randomization after either complete withdrawal or failed withdrawal. Summary of the overall study and its limitations: Donor-reactive sequences declined more than third party-reactive ones, suggesting partial antigen-specific deletion unrelated to withdrawal success. In most of the 8 subjects, circulating donor-reactive CD4 TCRbeta sequences decreased significantly after transplant, regardless of tolerance or HCV status. When repertoire turnover was accounted for, significantly reduced detection of donor-reactive sequences was found in 7 of 8 subjects for CD4 and in 8 of 8 subjects for CD8. Low numbers of available donor cells limited the measurable donor-reactive repertoire in a couple of subjects. Conclusions were preliminary, limited by small, heterogeneous patient numbers and non-standardized post-transplant time points. Because allograft tissue specimens were not available, migration of donor-reactive T cells into the graft, rather than deletion, may have occurred.

Frozen genomic DNA underwent high-throughput TCRbeta CDR3 sequencing by immunoSEQ, including PCR amplification, mapping, bias correction and internal controls. Processing in the source paper ran as follows. Only productive rearrangements were retained, and each unique TCRbeta sequence was defined by its CDR3 nucleotide sequence together with its V and J gene. Donor-reactive sequences required at least 5-fold expansion in CFSE-low cells versus unstimulated pre-transplant cells and at least 0.01% frequency. Minimum frequency thresholds were set for each subject based on the unstimulated sample with the lowest template count, ensuring at least 90% detection power. Jensen-Shannon divergence between the top 1000 TCRbeta sequences post-transplant and pre-transplant was used to measure repertoire turnover. Two-sided Fisher's exact tests were used to test for changes in the detection of donor-reactive sequences. In TCRdb, the immuneACCESS table is reduced to in-frame sequences with V and J assigned. These tables do not hold every clone; where another copy was compared, an unresolved V gene accounts for under half, and the others remain unexplained. Clone size and V and J calls were adopted from that table, with D and trimming inferred from the DNA. The sample profile shows about 80,000 clones; over 80% of them were found once. The ten largest account for more than 0.45% of the sample.

About this clone: Its antigen target is currently unknown. No quality values exist for individual bases; no much larger clone is one base distant.

The cysteine opens and the phenylalanine closes a CDR3 of 17 amino acids. Only the CDR3 portion is preserved as DNA: 51 bases, with reading frame beginning at the first base. CDR1 LNHDA and CDR2 SQIVND are derived from the germline V gene (reference sequence). At the junction V is shortened by 2 bases and J by 2 bases, with 13 bases in between. Unstimulated PBMCs, after thawing, were stained for CD3, CD4 and CD8 and then FACS-sorted into CD3+CD4+ and CD3+CD8+ populations. Randomization to immunosuppression withdrawal applied to every one of the 8 studied subjects. The Qiagen DNeasy Blood and Tissue Kit was used to isolate genomic DNA.

The receptor was derived from a human patient who received a liver transplant. After a transplant, the donor of the graft may account for some T cells. The sequence links TRBV19 to TRBJ2-6, with TRBD1 perhaps the D gene, on 6 matching bases. The specimen was CD4+ T cells from blood, collected approximately 45 months after liver transplant. The DNA reads as follows: TGTGCCAGTAGTATACAGGGTAAGGGGGCTGGGGCCAACGTCCTGACTTTC. It translates as CASSIQGKGAGANVLTF.